These 30 T cell receptor beta chains were all obtained from the same sample, sequenced in a study of molecular identifiers for immune sequencing clone quantification. Each CDR3 protein gets one entry after TCRdb re-called the PCR reads with MiXCR. In the table there are some 88,000 distinct CDR3 sequences, around a fifth of which are singletons. Sequenced sample: naive CD8+ T cells from blood, with Jurkat cell RNA spiked in. Specified subset: FACS-sorted CD8+CD4-CCR7+CD45RA+ naive T cells. These receptors all stem from a human donor in good health. Some libraries in this study had Jurkat cell RNA spiked in.

This clonotype showed up many times. The chain employs TRBV20-1 and TRBJ2-1, with 13 bases fitting TRBD2. V was pared by 1 base and J by 1 base, with 4 bases of the junction left unmatched. Germline-derived CDR1 and CDR2 are DFQATT and SNEGSKA (reference sequence). This CDR3 has 17 amino acids. The CDR3 nucleotides are TGCAGTGCTAGAGGGACTAGCGGGAGTCTGTCCTACAATGAGCAGTTCTTC. Residues: CSARGTSGSLSYNEQFF.

This clonotype was counted many times. V and J are TRBV14 and TRBJ2-7, with 9 bases matching TRBD1. Germline values: CDR1 SGHDN, CDR2 FVKESK. V was pared by 3 bases and J by 4 bases, with 4 bases of the junction left unmatched. CDR3 length: 14 amino acids. CDR3: CASSHWDRAYEQYF. The CDR3 DNA sequence: TGTGCCAGCAGCCATTGGGACAGGGCTTACGAGCAGTACTTC.

The J gene is TRBJ1-2, the V gene TRBV5-4; perhaps TRBD1 as D (6 bases). Per germline, CDR1 SGHNT and CDR2 YYREEE (reference sequence). Trimming took 4 bases from V and 6 from J, leaving 7 bases between them. The length of the CDR3 is 11 residues. CDR3 nucleotides: TGTGCCAGCAGCGCAGGGGATGGCTACACCTTC. Translating it yields CASSAGDGYTF.

This clonotype occurred many times. The junction and the germline gene differ at one end; a read error may be behind it. The chain has TRBV6-2 or TRBV6-3 and TRBJ2-7, with 14 bases fitting TRBD2. The CDR3 contains 13 residues. Germline lookup yields CDR1 MNHEY and CDR2 SVGEGT. The CDR3 loop reads CASSYSGTSGSNF. The CDR3 bases are TGTGCCAGCAGTTACTCTGGGACTAGCGGGAGTAACTTC.

This clonotype has a handful of counts. The rearrangement links TRBV9 to TRBJ2-7; weak D call: TRBD2 (7 bases). V was shortened by 4 bases and J by 5 bases, with 19 bases between the two germline ends. CDR1 and CDR2 (germline): SGDLS, YYNGEE. This CDR3 has 15 residues. The CDR3 sequence: CASSSHPGGSDEQYF. DNA of the CDR3: TGTGCCAGCAGCTCACACCCGGGGGGCTCGGACGAGCAGTACTTC.

This clonotype showed up many times. As DNA, the CDR3 is TGCGCCAGCAGTGAGCGGACAGGTACGAAGCAGTACTTC. Protein: CASSERTGTKQYF. The chain combines TRBV10-1 with TRBJ2-7, with TRBD1 matching 7 bases. The CDR3 has 13 amino acids. The germline CDR1 and CDR2 sequences are WNHNN and SYGVQD (reference sequence). Unmatched junction bases numbered 6, after V lost 2 bases and J lost 8 bases.

This clonotype was seen at least ten times. V is TRBV2 and J is TRBJ2-3; 13 bases match TRBD2. V was clipped by 6 bases and J by 2 bases; unmatched bases: 5. This CDR3 has 16 amino acids. Germline V gives CDR1 SNHLY, CDR2 FYNNEI. The CDR3 DNA reads TGTGCCAGCAGGTCGGGACTAGCGGGACTCACAGATACGCAGTATTTT. This sequence encodes CASRSGLAGLTDTQYF.

As regards this clonotype: It may be a read error: a sequence one base away is much more abundant. V and J are TRBV20-1 and TRBJ1-4; D is possibly TRBD1 (5 bases). V lost 2 bases to trimming and J lost 6 bases, with 28 bases between them. The CDR3 contains 19 residues. Germline V gene lookup returns CDR1 DFQATT and CDR2 SNEGSKA (reference sequence). The CDR3 loop is CSARPGGPDTIWDDEKLFF. The CDR3, as DNA: TGCAGTGCTAGACCCGGGGGACCCGACACCATCTGGGATGATGAAAAACTGTTTTTT.

This clonotype has at least ten counts. The chain couples TRBV5-4 to TRBJ1-1, with unresolved D. V shed 0 bases and J shed 2 bases, with 5 bases lying between them. The CDR3 is 13 residues long. Germline CDR1 is SGHNT and CDR2 is YYREEE (reference sequence). CDR3 residues: CASSLVVNTEAFF. Written as DNA, the CDR3 is TGTGCCAGCAGCTTGGTAGTAAACACTGAAGCTTTCTTT.

With respect to this clonotype: An end of the junction differs from the germline gene, which may be a read error. The rearrangement links TRBV19 to TRBJ2-1; tentatively, D is TRBD1 (5 bases). Germline-derived CDR1 and CDR2 are LNHDA and SQIVND (reference sequence). The CDR3 totals 13 residues. CDR3 region: CTSSLGQVNEQFF. CDR3 nucleotide sequence: TGTACCAGTAGTTTGGGGCAGGTAAATGAGCAGTTCTTC.

The CDR3: CASSDGVLEGEETQYF. The CDR3 DNA follows: TGCGCCAGCAGCGATGGGGTCCTGGAGGGCGAGGAGACCCAGTACTTC. J is TRBJ2-5 and V is TRBV5-1; D possibly corresponds to TRBD2 (6 bases). Germline loops: CDR1 SGHRS, CDR2 YFSETQ. The CDR3 has 16 residues. V lost 4 bases, J lost 5 bases, and 21 bases lay in between. The whole variable domain, filled in from reference TRBV5-1 and TRBJ2-5, reads KAGVTQTPRYLIKTRGQQVTLSCSPISGHRSVSWYQQTPGQGLQFLFEYFSETQRNKGNFPGRFSGRQFSNSRSEMNVSTLELGDSALYLCASSDGVLEGEETQYFGPGTRLLVL.

This clonotype was detected ten times or more. This chain connects TRBV29-1 to TRBJ2-7; D perhaps matches TRBD2 (5 bases). The CDR3 has 15 residues. V was clipped by 0 bases and J by 1 base, with 13 bases between them. The germline V gene has CDR1 SQVTM and CDR2 ANQGSEA. CDR3 region: CSVEDRGDTSYEQYF. The CDR3 DNA reads TGCAGCGTTGAAGATCGGGGAGACACATCCTACGAGCAGTACTTC.

This clonotype has ten or more counts. V usage is TRBV6-2 or TRBV6-3 and J usage is TRBJ2-7; the D is unclear. Trimming took 2 bases from V and 0 from J, leaving 2 bases between them. Germline assignment: CDR1 MNHEY and CDR2 SVGEGT. CDR3 size: 12 residues. CDR3 sequence reads: CASSYSSYEQYF. The CDR3 DNA follows: TGTGCCAGCAGTTACAGCTCCTACGAGCAGTACTTC.

This chain links TRBV7-3 with TRBJ2-7, with TRBD2 identical over 8 bases. The CDR3 is 15 amino acids. From germline, CDR1 is SGHTA and CDR2 FQGTGA. The ends lost 2 bases at V and 2 bases at J; junction bases unmatched: 5. CDR3 residues: CASSLSPGGPYEQYF. In DNA form, the CDR3 reads TGTGCCAGCAGCTTATCACCGGGAGGGCCCTACGAGCAGTACTTC.

This clonotype was detected many times. This chain links TRBV20-1 with TRBJ2-5; D could derive from TRBD1 or TRBD2 (5 bases each). CDR3 length: 15 residues. Trimming removed 5 bases from V and 1 base from J, with 17 bases in between. Germline V gene lookup returns CDR1 DFQATT and CDR2 SNEGSKA (reference sequence). DNA of the CDR3: TGCAGTGCTCAACCCGGGACCCAAATCCAAGAGACCCAGTACTTC. It translates to CSAQPGTQIQETQYF.

This clonotype was observed at least ten times. The V gene is TRBV4-1, the J gene TRBJ2-1, with 9 bases lining up with TRBD2. V lost 1 base to trimming and J lost 8 bases; unmatched junction nucleotides: 3. The CDR3 totals 14 residues. The germline gives CDR1 MGHRA, CDR2 YSYEKL. CDR3 in DNA: TGCGCCAGCAGCCAAGGGGCGGGGGGGCATGAGCAGTTCTTC. This translates into CASSQGAGGHEQFF.

There are many counts of this clonotype. V is TRBV4-1 and J is TRBJ1-1; no clear D. The CDR3 extends over 13 amino acids. V was pared by 6 bases and J by 0 bases, with 8 bases between. CDR1 is MGHRA and CDR2 is YSYEKL in the germline V gene. The chain's CDR3 is CASSLMMNTEAFF. The CDR3 DNA is TGCGCCAGCAGTTTGATGATGAACACTGAAGCTTTCTTT.

This clonotype was recorded many times. This chain links TRBV12-3 or TRBV12-4 with TRBJ1-1; D remains ambiguous. The length of the CDR3 is 14 residues. V shed 4 bases and J shed 0 bases, with 9 bases lying between them. CDR3 loop: CASSSGWVNTEAFF. CDR3 coding DNA: TGTGCCAGCAGTTCTGGCTGGGTGAACACTGAAGCTTTCTTT.

For this clonotype: A much larger clone sits a single nucleotide away, making a read error possible. V and J are TRBV14 and TRBJ1-6; the D gene is possibly TRBD1 (5 bases). This CDR3 is built from 18 residues. The V end was cut by 0 bases, the J end by 9 bases, with 21 bases between. The germline V gene has CDR1 SGHDN and CDR2 FVKESK. The CDR3 nucleotides read TGTGCCAGCAGCCAAGATTTAGGGGCCGGGGCGGATTCTTCACCCCTCCACTTT. This translates into CASSQDLGAGADSSPLHF.

The J gene is TRBJ2-3, the V gene TRBV27, with 8 bases identical to TRBD2. The germline gives CDR1 MNHEY, CDR2 SMNVEV (reference sequence). With V trimmed by 6 bases and J by 4 bases, 12 bases remained unmatched. The CDR3 length is 16 residues. CDR3 coding DNA: TGTGCCAGCAGCTCCTTTAGCGGGGTGGGGGCAGATACGCAGTATTTT. This encodes CASSSFSGVGADTQYF.

This rearrangement joins TRBV12-3 or TRBV12-4 to TRBJ2-2; 12 bases line up with TRBD2. The V and J ends lost 7 bases and 2 bases, in that order; junction bases with no gene match: 8. The CDR3 is 17 residues long. The CDR3 reads CASISGTSGRNTGELFF. The CDR3 region has the DNA TGTGCCAGCATCTCCGGGACTAGCGGGCGTAACACCGGGGAGCTGTTTTTT.

This clonotype has a count of ten or more. The gene calls are TRBV12-3 or TRBV12-4 and TRBJ1-4; 10 positions match TRBD1. Germline trimming cut 5 bases from V and 14 bases from J; bases unmatched to any gene: 11. The CDR3 extends over 14 amino acids. The CDR3 sequence is CASSPPGQGFRLFF. For the CDR3, the DNA is TGTGCCAGCAGTCCCCCGGGACAGGGGTTTAGGCTGTTTTTT.

This clonotype was seen ten or more times. Here the CDR3 reads CASSYRWGEGSYEQYF. The CDR3 region has the DNA TGTGCCAGCAGTTACCGGTGGGGGGAGGGATCCTACGAGCAGTACTTC. The rearrangement uses TRBV6-5 and TRBJ2-7; 7 nucleotides align to TRBD2. This CDR3 is 16 amino acids long. V shed 2 bases and J 1 base; nucleotides not matched to a gene: 8. CDR1 is MNHEY, CDR2 SVGAGI, per germline.

On this clonotype: This could be a read error, since a much larger clone is one nucleotide away. The CDR3 reads CSARDTFSSYGFTF. In DNA, the CDR3 is TGCAGTGCTAGAGATACATTTTCGAGTTATGGCTTCACCTTC. The genes are TRBV20-1 and TRBJ1-2; D not resolved. This CDR3 has 14 residues. In germline, CDR1 is DFQATT, CDR2 SNEGSKA (reference sequence).

This clonotype was recorded at least ten times. The V call is TRBV7-9, the J call TRBJ1-2; 7 nucleotides align to TRBD1. The V gene's germline CDR1 is SEHNR and CDR2 FQNEAQ (reference sequence). This CDR3 has 16 residues. The J segment lost 0 bases and the V segment lost 4 bases, leaving 8 bases of the junction unmatched. The CDR3: CASSSSGQAANYGYTF. CDR3 DNA sequence: TGTGCCAGCAGCTCCTCTGGACAGGCAGCTAACTATGGCTACACCTTC.

The J gene is TRBJ2-3, the V gene TRBV10-2; 8 bases are shared with TRBD2. After removal of 6 bases from V and 2 bases from J, the junction contained 10 bases not matched to a gene. The CDR3 contains 16 residues. CDR1 is WSHSY and CDR2 is SAAADI in the germline V gene. The CDR3 loop reads CASSPGGGGPTDTQYF. Written as DNA, the CDR3 is TGCGCCAGCAGCCCCGGGGGGGGGGGACCCACAGATACGCAGTATTTT.

V and J are TRBV11-2 and TRBJ2-7; 9 nucleotides line up with TRBD1. The CDR3 spans 14 residues. Losses at the gene ends were 8 bases for V and 4 bases for J; bases not matched to a gene: 9. The V gene's germline CDR1 is SGHAT and CDR2 FQNNGV. The CDR3 sequence is CASGSTGGEYEQYF. CDR3 DNA sequence: TGTGCCAGCGGGAGTACAGGGGGCGAGTACGAGCAGTACTTC.

This clonotype was seen ten or more times. The V call is TRBV7-8, the J call TRBJ2-7; D is undetermined. Germline lookup yields CDR1 SGHVS and CDR2 FQNEAQ. With 5 bases removed from V and 4 bases from J, the gap between germline ends came to 15 bases. This CDR3 is 14 amino acids long. In DNA form, the CDR3 reads TGTGCCAGCAGCCCAATTGGACCCGAATACGAGCAGTACTTC. Residues: CASSPIGPEYEQYF.

The gene calls are TRBV9 and TRBJ2-7; D is uncertain. Trimming removed 0 bases from V and 6 bases from J, with 4 bases in between. Germline V gene data show CDR1 as SGDLS and CDR2 as YYNGEE. This CDR3 is built from 11 residues. CDR3 residues: CASSVGAEQYF. As DNA, the CDR3 is TGTGCCAGCAGCGTAGGCGCCGAGCAGTACTTC.

This clonotype appeared many times. The chain couples TRBV19 to TRBJ2-7; D is possibly TRBD2 (6 bases). The CDR3 spans 15 residues. Germline V CDR1 and CDR2: LNHDA, SQIVND (reference sequence). V was cut by 5 bases and J by 7 bases, with 21 bases left in between. As DNA, the CDR3 is TGTGCCAGTAGTGCAGGACTGGGGGGTTTGACGGAGCAGTACTTC. Translation gives CASSAGLGGLTEQYF.